The 18 T cell receptor beta chains listed next were all sequenced from one sample in a study of response to subunit inactivated influenza vaccine. TCRdb called the RT-PCR reads again in MiXCR, with one record for every CDR3 protein. The sample yields about 800,000 distinct CDR3 sequences, 21% seen once. The sample in question was PBMCs from blood, obtained less than 6 days after vaccination. These receptors came from a man aged 50 or older who received an inactivated influenza vaccine.

This clonotype was counted a few times. V usage is TRBV7-7 and J usage is TRBJ2-5; 8 bases line up with TRBD1. V was pared by 5 bases and J by 4 bases, with 6 bases of the junction left unmatched. CDR3 size: 14 residues. Looked up from germline, CDR1 is SSHAT and CDR2 is FNYEAQ (reference sequence). CDR3 nucleotides: TGTGCCAGCAGCGGGGCGCAGGGGGCAGAGACCCAGTACTTC. Protein sequence: CASSGAQGAETQYF.

The chain joins TRBV11-3 to TRBJ2-1, with 8 bases lining up with TRBD2. The V segment lost 0 bases and the J segment 8 bases; nucleotides outside the gene matches: 9. The CDR3 consists of 16 residues. Germline values: CDR1 SGHNT, CDR2 YENEEA. CDR3 in amino acids: CASSLEGTSGFDEQFF. The CDR3 DNA is TGTGCCAGCAGCTTAGAGGGGACTAGTGGTTTCGATGAGCAGTTCTTC.

This chain joins TRBV7-6 and TRBJ2-5, with 7 bases aligning to TRBD1. This CDR3 comprises 14 residues. V shed 3 bases, J shed 2 bases, and the junction held 3 bases outside the gene matches. The germline V gene has CDR1 SGHVS and CDR2 FNYEAQ. The CDR3 protein is CASSFPGQQETQYF. The CDR3 nucleotides are TGTGCCAGCAGCTTCCCGGGACAGCAAGAGACCCAGTACTTC.

This clonotype was seen only a few times. V gene TRBV20-1 combines with J gene TRBJ1-1; TRBD1 is a possible D gene (5 bases). The germline V gene has CDR1 DFQATT and CDR2 SNEGSKA (reference sequence). The CDR3 loop spans 16 amino acids. V was clipped by 0 bases and J by 1 base, with 15 bases between them. For the CDR3, the DNA is TGCAGTGCTAGAGATCGGAGGGGCCTGAGGAACACTGAAGCTTTCTTT. Encoded protein: CSARDRRGLRNTEAFF.

The V call is TRBV5-4, the J call TRBJ2-1, with a weak D call TRBD2 (6 bases). This CDR3 region has 15 residues. V was pared by 2 bases and J by 4 bases, with 13 bases between. Per the germline V gene, CDR1 is SGHNT and CDR2 is YYREEE (reference sequence). CDR3 DNA sequence: TGTGCCAGCAGCTTCGCGGGATGGGATTACAATGAGCAGTTCTTC. Translated: CASSFAGWDYNEQFF.

Note on this clonotype: This may be a read error: a much more frequent sequence differs by one nucleotide. The chain links TRBV12-3 or TRBV12-4 to TRBJ1-3, with D possibly being TRBD1 (6 bases). The length of the CDR3 is 12 residues. The DNA of the CDR3 is TGTGCCGGCAGGAGGGGGACGGACACCATATATTTT. This translates into CAGRRGTDTIYF.

This clonotype was detected many times. The rearrangement uses TRBV21-1 and TRBJ2-1; TRBD1 is the table's D call, not checked against the DNA. TRBV21-1 is a known pseudogene. This CDR3 spans 15 amino acids. The CDR3 here is CASSFPGGRSNEQFF. Written as DNA, the CDR3 is TGTGCCAGCAGCTTTCCGGGGGGGCGTTCTAATGAGCAGTTCTTC.

The genes are TRBV9 and TRBJ2-5; 9 bases are shared with TRBD2. This CDR3 is 15 amino acids long. CDR1 and CDR2 (germline): SGDLS, YYNGEE. With V trimmed by 0 bases and J by 5 bases, 5 bases remained unmatched. The DNA for the CDR3 is TGTGCCAGCAGCGTAGAGGGGCTAGCGGGGGAGACCCAGTACTTC. This encodes CASSVEGLAGETQYF.

This clonotype was picked up a small number of times. The chain links TRBV10-3 to TRBJ1-3; weak D call: TRBD1 (5 bases). V gave up 4 bases and J gave up 0 bases, with 13 bases separating them. Germline V gene data show CDR1 as ENHRY and CDR2 as SYGVKD. CDR3 length: 16 residues. CDR3 nucleotide sequence: TGTGCCATCAGTGGCATCGGGGGACCCTCTGGAAACACCATATATTTT. Amino acids: CAISGIGGPSGNTIYF.

The chain joins TRBV7-3 to TRBJ1-1, with TRBD1 as a possible D gene (5 bases). The CDR3 is 14 residues long. Germline-derived CDR1 and CDR2 are SGHTA and FQGTGA. The germline V and J ends were trimmed by 7 bases and 3 bases, with 15 bases remaining between them. CDR3 amino acids: CASTLRPGDTEAFF. The CDR3 DNA is TGTGCCAGCACCCTCAGACCGGGGGACACTGAAGCTTTCTTT.

Relative to its sample, this clonotype is medium-sized (0.01 to 0.1%). The chain employs TRBV20-1 and TRBJ2-7, with D perhaps TRBD1 (7 bases). Per germline, CDR1 DFQATT and CDR2 SNEGSKA (reference sequence). CDR3 length: 15 amino acids. V was pared by 0 bases and J by 2 bases, with 14 bases between. The CDR3 region is CSARDSGGNPYEQYF. For the CDR3, the DNA is TGCAGTGCTAGAGATTCAGGGGGGAACCCCTACGAGCAGTACTTC.

The chain carries TRBV12-3 or TRBV12-4 and TRBJ1-2; the match to TRBD1 covers 7 bases. The CDR3 covers 17 residues. Trimming removed 4 bases from V and 8 bases from J; junction bases left unmatched: 19. CDR3 residues: CASSSPATGLYTEGYTF. As DNA, the CDR3 is TGTGCCAGCAGTTCTCCGGCGACAGGGCTTTATACGGAGGGCTACACCTTC.

This clonotype has more than one count but fewer than ten. This rearrangement joins TRBV29-1 to TRBJ2-2; the D gene could be TRBD1 or TRBD2 (5 bases each). The CDR3 is made up of 15 amino acids. Germline V gene data show CDR1 as SQVTM and CDR2 as ANQGSEA. Trimming took off 8 bases at V and 4 bases at J, with 20 bases between the two ends. The DNA of the CDR3 is TGCAGCATCTCATCCGGGACGGTTGTCACCGGGGAGCTGTTTTTT. This codes for CSISSGTVVTGELFF.

This clonotype was seen more than once but under ten times. This chain joins TRBV5-1 and TRBJ2-2; 8 nucleotides align to TRBD1. This CDR3 region has 15 residues. Germline V CDR1 and CDR2: SGHRS, YFSETQ. The trim removed 5 bases at V and 0 bases at J, leaving 3 bases unmatched. DNA of the CDR3: TGCGCCAGCAGACTGGGACAGGCGAACACCGGGGAGCTGTTTTTT. This gives the protein CASRLGQANTGELFF. Variable domain in full (rest from reference TRBV5-1 and TRBJ2-2): KAGVTQTPRYLIKTRGQQVTLSCSPISGHRSVSWYQQTPGQGLQFLFEYFSETQRNKGNFPGRFSGRQFSNSRSEMNVSTLELGDSALYLCASRLGQANTGELFFGEGSRLTVL.

The chain combines TRBV6-1 with TRBJ2-1, with 14 bases aligning to TRBD2. Looked up from germline, CDR1 is MNHNS and CDR2 is SASEGT. V was clipped by 5 bases and J by 7 bases; unmatched bases: 7. The CDR3 is made up of 16 amino acids. CDR3 loop: CASSLRLAGGPNEQFF. The CDR3 DNA sequence: TGTGCCAGCAGTCTGAGACTAGCGGGGGGGCCGAATGAGCAGTTCTTC.

V and J are TRBV7-2 and TRBJ1-6; possibly TRBD1 for D (6 bases). The CDR3 sequence is 16 residues long. Per the germline V gene, CDR1 is SGHTA and CDR2 is FQGNSA. V lost 2 bases to trimming and J lost 5 bases, with 13 bases between them. The chain's CDR3 is CASSLRQGIDNSPLHF. The DNA for the CDR3 is TGTGCCAGCAGCTTAAGGCAGGGGATAGATAATTCACCCCTCCACTTT.

The chain has TRBV29-1 and TRBJ1-2, with no clear D. The CDR3 is made up of 13 amino acids. CDR1 is SQVTM and CDR2 is ANQGSEA in the germline V gene. The ends were cut back, 4 bases at V and 1 base at J, with 10 bases in the middle. The CDR3 loop is CSVGGQLNYGYTF. CDR3 bases: TGCAGCGTTGGCGGGCAGCTTAACTATGGCTACACCTTC.

The rearrangement links TRBV6-2 or TRBV6-3 to TRBJ2-1, with 11 bases fitting TRBD2. Germline CDR1 reads MNHEY; CDR2 reads SVGEGT. The J segment lost 7 bases and the V segment lost 5 bases, leaving 7 bases of the junction unmatched. The CDR3 covers 15 residues. CDR3 loop: CASSRSGLAANEQFF. CDR3 in DNA: TGTGCCAGCAGTCGCTCGGGACTAGCGGCAAATGAGCAGTTCTTC.